The subject of this entry is one T cell receptor beta chain. Its antigen is not identified. V was shortened by 1 base and J by 15 bases, with 25 bases between the two germline ends. The germline V gene encodes CDR1 GTSNPN and CDR2 SVGIG (reference sequence). The CDR3 is made up of 15 amino acids. The data originate from a study of cytomegalovirus exposure and HLA in healthy donors. General study results and limits: The classifier reportedly diagnosed cytomegalovirus status with high specificity and sensitivity.

It was with 60 Vbeta and 13 Jbeta primers that the PCR ran. The assay was immunoSEQ multiplex PCR, and TCRdb's table has in-frame clones only and misses some. Of about 140,000 clones in the sample, around 86% were seen once. The V gene is TRBV30, the J gene TRBJ2-1, with a possible D match to TRBD2 (6 bases). This receptor was identified in a female donor in good health and CMV-seronegative. Sequencing was done on a sample of PBMCs. This CDR3 reads CAWSGGSGGTPIGFF. In DNA form, the CDR3 reads TGTGCCTGGAGTGGGGGGTCTGGGGGGACCCCCATCGGGTTCTTC. The variable domain in full, completed from reference TRBV30 and TRBJ2-1, reads SQTIHQWPATLVQPVGSPLSLECTVEGTSNPNLYWYRQAAGRGLQLLFYSVGIGQISSEVPQNLSASRPQDRQFILSSKKLLLSDSGFYLCAWSGGSGGTPIGFFGPGTRLTVL.